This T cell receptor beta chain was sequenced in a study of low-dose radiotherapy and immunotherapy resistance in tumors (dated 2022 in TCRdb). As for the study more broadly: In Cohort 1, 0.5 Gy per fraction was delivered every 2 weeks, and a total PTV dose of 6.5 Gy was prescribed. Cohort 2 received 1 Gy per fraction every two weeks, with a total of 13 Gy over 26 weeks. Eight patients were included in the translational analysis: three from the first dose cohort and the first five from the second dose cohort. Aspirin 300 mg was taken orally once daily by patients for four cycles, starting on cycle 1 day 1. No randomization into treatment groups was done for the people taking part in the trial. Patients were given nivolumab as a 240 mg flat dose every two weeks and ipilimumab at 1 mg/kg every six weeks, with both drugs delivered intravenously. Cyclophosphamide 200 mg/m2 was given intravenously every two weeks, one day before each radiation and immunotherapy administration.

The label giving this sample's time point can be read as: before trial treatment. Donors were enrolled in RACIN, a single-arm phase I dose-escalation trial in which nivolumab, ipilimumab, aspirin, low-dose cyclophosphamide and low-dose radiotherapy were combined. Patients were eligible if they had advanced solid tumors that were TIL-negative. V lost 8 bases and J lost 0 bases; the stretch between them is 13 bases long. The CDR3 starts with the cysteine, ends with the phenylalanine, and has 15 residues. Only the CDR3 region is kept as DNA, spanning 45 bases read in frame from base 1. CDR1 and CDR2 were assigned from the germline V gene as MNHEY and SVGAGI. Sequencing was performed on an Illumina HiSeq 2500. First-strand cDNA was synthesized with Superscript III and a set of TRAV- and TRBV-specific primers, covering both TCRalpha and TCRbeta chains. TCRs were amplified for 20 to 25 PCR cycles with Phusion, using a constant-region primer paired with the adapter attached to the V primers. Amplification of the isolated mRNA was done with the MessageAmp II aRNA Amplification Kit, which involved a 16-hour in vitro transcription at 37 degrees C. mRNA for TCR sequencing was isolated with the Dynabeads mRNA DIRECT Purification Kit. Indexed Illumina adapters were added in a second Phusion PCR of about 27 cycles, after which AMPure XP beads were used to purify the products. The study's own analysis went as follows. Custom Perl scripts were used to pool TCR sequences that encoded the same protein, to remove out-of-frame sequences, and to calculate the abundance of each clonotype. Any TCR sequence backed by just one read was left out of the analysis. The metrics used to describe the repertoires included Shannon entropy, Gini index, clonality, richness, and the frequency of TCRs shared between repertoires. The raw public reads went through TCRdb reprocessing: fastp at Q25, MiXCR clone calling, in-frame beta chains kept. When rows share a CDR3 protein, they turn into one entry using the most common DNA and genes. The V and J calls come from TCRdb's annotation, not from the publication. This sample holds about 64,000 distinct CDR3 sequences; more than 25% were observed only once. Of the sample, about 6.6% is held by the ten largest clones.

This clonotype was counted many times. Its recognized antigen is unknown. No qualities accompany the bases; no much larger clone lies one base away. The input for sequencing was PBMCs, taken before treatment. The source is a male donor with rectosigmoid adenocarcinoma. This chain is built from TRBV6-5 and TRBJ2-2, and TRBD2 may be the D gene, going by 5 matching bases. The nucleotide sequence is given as TGTGCCAGCGTTTGGAGGTCTCCGAACACCGGGGAGCTGTTTTTT. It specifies CASVWRSPNTGELFF.